These 6 T cell receptor beta chains came from one sample sequenced in a study of cytomegalovirus exposure and HLA in healthy donors. Generated by immunoSEQ multiplex PCR, the TCRdb table keeps only in-frame clones and is missing some. The profile shows hundreds of thousands of clones, approximately 87% of them singletons. The sample was PBMCs. Receptors were obtained from a man aged 18 to 29 in good health and CMV-seronegative.

This sequence joins TRBV10-3 and TRBJ2-7, with 11 bases aligning to TRBD2. From germline, CDR1 is ENHRY and CDR2 SYGVKD. This CDR3 has 20 amino acids. With V trimmed by 2 bases and J by 2 bases, 17 bases remained unmatched. DNA for the CDR3: TGTGCCATCAGTGAGCCGGCGGCCGGGACTAGCGGCCCCCCCACCTACGAGCAGTACTTC. Amino acid sequence: CAISEPAAGTSGPPTYEQYF.

This chain uses TRBV2 with TRBJ1-5, with 8 bases that match TRBD1. The CDR3 spans 13 residues. The ends lost 6 bases at V and 7 bases at J; junction bases unmatched: 5. Germline V lookup: CDR1 SNHLY, CDR2 FYNNEI. The CDR3 region is CASSQGARQPQHF. CDR3 sequence (DNA): TGTGCCAGCAGCCAGGGGGCGCGGCAGCCCCAGCATTTT.

The chain recombines TRBV29-1 with TRBJ2-3, with D perhaps matching TRBD2 (6 bases). V was shortened by 4 bases and J by 4 bases, with 15 bases between the two germline ends. CDR3 size: 14 residues. Per germline, CDR1 SQVTM and CDR2 ANQGSEA. CDR3 DNA sequence: TGCAGCGTTGGTGGTGGTCGCGGGGCAGATACGCAGTATTTT. Translation gives CSVGGGRGADTQYF.

The gene calls are TRBV28 and TRBJ2-5, with D possibly being TRBD1 (5 bases). Per the germline V gene, CDR1 is MDHEN and CDR2 is SYDVKM. V was trimmed by 9 bases and J by 7 bases, leaving 12 bases between them. The CDR3 is 11 residues long. This CDR3 is CASRGSGTQYF. The CDR3 DNA follows: TGTGCCAGTAGGGGTTCCGGGACCCAGTACTTC.

The chain carries TRBV28 and TRBJ1-2; 7 nucleotides align to TRBD1. Per germline, CDR1 MDHEN and CDR2 SYDVKM. The V gene end was trimmed by 6 bases and the J gene end by 4 bases; junction bases not matched to a gene: 8. This CDR3 contains 14 residues. The CDR3 loop reads CASSSETGSYGYTF. In DNA form, the CDR3 reads TGTGCCAGCAGCTCCGAGACAGGGTCCTATGGCTACACCTTC.

This clone was picked up a small number of times. The CDR3, as DNA: TGTGCCAGTACCAAAGGAGGGGCGAACGGGGAGCTGTTTTTT. The encoded protein is CASTKGGANGELFF. The genes are TRBV19 and TRBJ2-2; a weak D match, TRBD2 (6 bases). The CDR3 has 14 amino acids. Looked up from germline, CDR1 is LNHDA and CDR2 is SQIVND (reference sequence). Trimming cost V 7 bases and J 7 bases, with 16 bases left between them.